The 25 T cell receptor beta chains below all came from one sample that was sequenced in a study of cytomegalovirus exposure and HLA in healthy donors. This PCR relied on a set of 60 Vbeta primers and 13 Jbeta primers. The protocol was immunoSEQ multiplex PCR, while the TCRdb copy is restricted to in-frame clones and leaves out a portion. Of approximately 140,000 clones detected, 61% appear once; the ten largest clones hold roughly 1.8%. Sequencing was carried out using PBMCs. The receptors stem from a male donor in good health and CMV-seronegative.

The rearrangement uses TRBV19 and TRBJ1-2; D not certain. Germline V gives CDR1 LNHDA, CDR2 SQIVND (reference sequence). The V gene lost 0 bases and the J gene lost 4 bases, with 12 bases spanning the gap. The CDR3 consists of 15 residues. In DNA, the CDR3 is TGTGCCAGTAGTATAGACGGATGGGCTTCCTATGGCTACACCTTC. As protein: CASSIDGWASYGYTF. The whole variable domain, filled in from reference TRBV19 and TRBJ1-2, reads DGGITQSPKYLFRKEGQNVTLSCEQNLNHDAMYWYRQDPGQGLRLIYYSQIVNDFQKGDIAEGYSVSREKKESFPLTVTSAQKNPTAFYLCASSIDGWASYGYTFGSGTRLTVV.

The chain uses TRBV7-3 and TRBJ2-1, with no clear D. The V end was cut by 2 bases, the J end by 4 bases, with 9 bases between. The CDR3 is made up of 14 amino acids. Germline CDR1 reads SGHTA; CDR2 reads FQGTGA. The CDR3 spells CASSLEHRYNEQFF. CDR3 DNA: TGTGCCAGCAGCTTAGAGCACAGATACAATGAGCAGTTCTTC.

This clone was detected once. The chain couples TRBV28 to TRBJ1-1, with D unresolved. Trimming pared 2 bases from V and 0 bases from J, leaving 10 bases between. In germline, CDR1 is MDHEN, CDR2 SYDVKM. This CDR3 has 15 amino acids. CDR3 coding DNA: TGTGCCAGCAGTTTAGTCCTCAGGCTGAACACTGAAGCTTTCTTT. Amino acids: CASSLVLRLNTEAFF.

The chain carries TRBV7-8 and TRBJ1-1, with D perhaps TRBD1 (5 bases). Germline V gene data show CDR1 as SGHVS and CDR2 as FQNEAQ. This CDR3 is built from 13 residues. Trimming removed 5 bases at V and 0 bases at J, with 7 bases between. The CDR3 sequence is CASSKTVNTEAFF. The CDR3 region has the DNA TGTGCCAGCAGCAAGACAGTGAACACTGAAGCTTTCTTT.

The rearrangement links TRBV5-1 to TRBJ2-5, with 11 bases lining up with TRBD2. Germline CDR1 is SGHRS and CDR2 is YFSETQ. V was clipped by 2 bases and J by 1 base; unmatched bases: 1. The CDR3 has 15 residues. DNA of the CDR3: TGCGCCAGCAGCTTACTAGCGGGGGCCCAAGAGACCCAGTACTTC. This codes for CASSLLAGAQETQYF.

V gene TRBV9 combines with J gene TRBJ2-1; D perhaps matches TRBD2 (6 bases). Trimming left V 3 bases short and J 9 bases short, with 19 bases between. CDR3 length: 15 amino acids. Germline V gene lookup returns CDR1 SGDLS and CDR2 YYNGEE. CDR3 amino acids: CASSAMRERVGEQFF. The CDR3 DNA follows: TGTGCCAGCAGCGCTATGCGGGAACGGGTCGGTGAGCAGTTCTTC. Complete variable domain (other parts from reference TRBV9 and TRBJ2-1): DSGVTQTPKHLITATGQRVTLRCSPRSGDLSVYWYQQSLDQGLQFLIQYYNGEERAKGNILERFSAQQFPDLHSELNLSSLELGDSALYFCASSAMRERVGEQFFGPGTRLTVL.

The chain links TRBV6-4 to TRBJ2-3, with 12 bases matching TRBD2. The J segment lost 5 bases and the V segment lost 0 bases, leaving 3 bases of the junction unmatched. The germline CDR1 and CDR2 sequences are MRHNA and SNTAGT. CDR3 size: 16 residues. The CDR3 DNA reads as TGTGCCAGCAGTGACTCGGCTAGCGGGGGGGGAGATACGCAGTATTTT. Its translation: CASSDSASGGGDTQYF.

This sequence joins TRBV5-1 and TRBJ2-7, with 9 bases aligning to TRBD2. Germline V lookup: CDR1 SGHRS, CDR2 YFSETQ. The V segment lost 0 bases and the J segment 6 bases; nucleotides outside the gene matches: 13. CDR3 size: 17 residues. CDR3 protein: CASSLVASGEGPCEQYF. For the CDR3, the DNA is TGCGCCAGCAGCTTGGTAGCTAGCGGGGAAGGGCCTTGCGAGCAGTACTTC.

V is TRBV5-1 and J is TRBJ1-2, with 10 positions matching TRBD1. Germline loops: CDR1 SGHRS, CDR2 YFSETQ. V dropped 0 bases and J dropped 7; count of bases not matched to a gene: 15. CDR3 size: 18 residues. The CDR3 protein is CASSLDVRSRDRGSGYTF. The CDR3 bases are TGCGCCAGCAGCTTGGATGTGCGGTCCCGGGACAGGGGTAGTGGCTACACCTTC.

This chain links TRBV5-1 with TRBJ1-2, with D perhaps TRBD1 (6 bases). The CDR3 covers 14 residues. With 4 bases removed from V and 3 bases from J, the gap between germline ends came to 13 bases. Per the germline V gene, CDR1 is SGHRS and CDR2 is YFSETQ. CDR3 DNA: TGCGCCAGCAGCATAATACCAGGGGACTATGGCTACACCTTC. This gives the protein CASSIIPGDYGYTF.

This chain connects TRBV5-4 to TRBJ1-1; tentative D call: TRBD1 (5 bases). Trimming took 0 bases from V and 7 from J, leaving 10 bases between them. CDR1 is SGHNT, CDR2 YYREEE, per germline (reference sequence). The CDR3 totals 13 residues. In DNA, the CDR3 is TGTGCCAGCAGCTTGGTTTGGGGGGGTGAAGCTTTCTTT. It encodes CASSLVWGGEAFF.

This clone was recorded a few times. V and J are TRBV27 and TRBJ1-2, with D perhaps matching TRBD1 (5 bases). The CDR3 has 15 amino acids. Trimming removed 3 bases at V and 5 bases at J, with 16 bases between. Germline V gives CDR1 MNHEY, CDR2 SMNVEV (reference sequence). The CDR3 DNA reads as TGTGCCAGCAGTTTTAGTGGGGCCAGGCCTTATGGCTACACCTTC. Translation: CASSFSGARPYGYTF.

The J gene is TRBJ1-1, the V gene TRBV10-3; TRBD1 agrees at 7 bases. The CDR3 runs 16 residues. Trimming cost V 0 bases and J 0 bases; bases outside gene matches: 4. Germline V gene lookup returns CDR1 ENHRY and CDR2 SYGVKD. CDR3 sequence: CAISESPGQLNTEAFF. In DNA form, the CDR3 reads TGTGCCATCAGTGAGTCCCCGGGACAGTTGAACACTGAAGCTTTCTTT.

The chain recombines TRBV29-1 with TRBJ1-1; 9 nucleotides agree with TRBD1. This CDR3 spans 12 amino acids. Per germline, CDR1 SQVTM and CDR2 ANQGSEA. Trimming cost V 8 bases and J 1 base; bases outside gene matches: 2. The CDR3 DNA is TGCAGCACGACAGGGGGGAACACTGAAGCTTTCTTT. This translates into CSTTGGNTEAFF. The whole variable domain, filled in from reference TRBV29-1 and TRBJ1-1, reads SAVISQKPSRDICQRGTSLTIQCQVDSQVTMMFWYRQQPGQSLTLIATANQGSEATYESGFVIDKFPISRPNLTFSTLTVSNMSPEDSSIYLCSTTGGNTEAFFGQGTRLTVV.

The rearrangement uses TRBV5-1 and TRBJ1-1, with D possibly TRBD1 on 6 matching bases. Germline CDR1 reads SGHRS; CDR2 reads YFSETQ. The germline V and J ends were trimmed by 4 bases and 1 base, with 11 bases remaining between them. The CDR3 is 14 residues long. CDR3 nucleotide sequence: TGCGCCAGCAGCCACAGGGAAGAGAACACTGAAGCTTTCTTT. It yields the protein CASSHREENTEAFF. Looking up the rest from reference TRBV5-1 and TRBJ1-1 gives the full variable domain: KAGVTQTPRYLIKTRGQQVTLSCSPISGHRSVSWYQQTPGQGLQFLFEYFSETQRNKGNFPGRFSGRQFSNSRSEMNVSTLELGDSALYLCASSHREENTEAFFGQGTRLTVV.

V usage is TRBV7-8 and J usage is TRBJ1-5; 9 nucleotides line up with TRBD1. The V gene end was trimmed by 1 base and the J gene end by 1 base; junction bases not matched to a gene: 5. CDR1 and CDR2 (germline): SGHVS, FQNEAQ. The length of the CDR3 is 17 residues. CDR3 DNA: TGTGCCAGCAGCTTAGGAGGACAGGGGCCCAGCAATCAGCCCCAGCATTTT. This gives the protein CASSLGGQGPSNQPQHF.

J is TRBJ2-2 and V is TRBV9; D possibly corresponds to TRBD1 (6 bases). Trimming left V 0 bases short and J 1 base short, with 10 bases between. CDR1 and CDR2 (germline): SGDLS, YYNGEE. The CDR3 has 16 amino acids. Here the CDR3 reads CASSVEGTQNTGELFF. The CDR3 bases are TGTGCCAGCAGCGTAGAGGGGACACAGAACACCGGGGAGCTGTTTTTT.

This chain joins TRBV5-6 and TRBJ2-5; no reliable D call. V gave up 2 bases and J gave up 4 bases, with 9 bases separating them. The CDR3 has 13 residues. Germline assignment: CDR1 SGHDT and CDR2 YYEEEE. In DNA, the CDR3 is TGTGCCAGCAGCTTAAACGTGGCAGAGACCCAGTACTTC. This sequence encodes CASSLNVAETQYF.

This clone was recorded only once. This chain links TRBV9 with TRBJ1-3; 11 bases fit TRBD1. CDR1 and CDR2 from the germline V gene are SGDLS and YYNGEE. CDR3 size: 18 residues. The V and J ends lost 0 bases and 0 bases, in that order; junction bases with no gene match: 5. The CDR3 coding sequence is TGTGCCAGCAGCGTAGCGTTGGGGACAGGGGGCTCTGGAAACACCATATATTTT. This sequence encodes CASSVALGTGGSGNTIYF.

As DNA, the CDR3 is TGCGCCAGCAGCCAAGAGTTGGACAGTTCCTACGAGCAGTACTTC. Translation gives CASSQELDSSYEQYF. The chain employs TRBV4-1 and TRBJ2-7; TRBD1 might be the D (6 bases). The CDR3 is 15 amino acids. CDR1 and CDR2 (germline): MGHRA, YSYEKL. V was trimmed by 0 bases and J by 1 base, leaving 10 bases between them.

The gene calls are TRBV7-2 and TRBJ2-1, with 8 bases fitting TRBD2. V was clipped by 3 bases and J by 10 bases; unmatched bases: 5. Germline V lookup: CDR1 SGHTA, CDR2 FQGNSA. The CDR3 has 13 residues. The CDR3 sequence: CASSFSGGDEQFF. Written as DNA, the CDR3 is TGTGCCAGCAGCTTTTCCGGGGGGGACGAGCAGTTCTTC.

This chain links TRBV15 with TRBJ2-7; perhaps TRBD2 as D (7 bases). V lost 0 bases, J lost 1 base, and 13 bases lay in between. CDR1 is LNHNV and CDR2 is YYDKDF in the germline V gene (reference sequence). CDR3 length: 16 residues. The CDR3 DNA is TGTGCCACCAGCAGAGATCTGGGGGGGGCTTCCTACGAGCAGTACTTC. Translation: CATSRDLGGASYEQYF.

The V and J genes are TRBV4-3 and TRBJ2-7; 12 bases line up with TRBD2. CDR1 and CDR2 from the germline V gene are LGHNA and YSLEER. The CDR3 extends over 14 amino acids. V trimming: 4 bases; J trimming: 3 bases; junction bases outside the gene matches: 1. CDR3 sequence reads: CASSRLAGDYEQYF. CDR3 in DNA: TGCGCCAGCAGCCGACTAGCGGGGGACTACGAGCAGTACTTC.

This clone was seen just once. The gene calls are TRBV6-1 and TRBJ1-1; the match to TRBD1 covers 11 bases. The germline V gene encodes CDR1 MNHNS and CDR2 SASEGT. The CDR3 is 16 amino acids. V shed 3 bases, J shed 8 bases, and the junction held 11 bases outside the gene matches. In DNA, the CDR3 is TGTGCCAGCAGTGATTCGTGGACAGGGGGCGATTTGGAAGCTTTCTTT. It encodes CASSDSWTGGDLEAFF.

This clone has just a few counts. The V call is TRBV9, the J call TRBJ1-3; a possible D gene is TRBD1 (6 bases). Germline CDR1 SGDLS, CDR2 YYNGEE. V was cut by 0 bases and J by 4 bases, with 14 bases left in between. This CDR3 spans 16 amino acids. CDR3 nucleotide sequence: TGTGCCAGCAGCGTAGGGGTCGCAGGGGTAGGAAACACCATATATTTT. It encodes CASSVGVAGVGNTIYF. Filled out from reference TRBV9 and TRBJ1-3, the complete variable domain reads DSGVTQTPKHLITATGQRVTLRCSPRSGDLSVYWYQQSLDQGLQFLIQYYNGEERAKGNILERFSAQQFPDLHSELNLSSLELGDSALYFCASSVGVAGVGNTIYFGEGSWLTVV.